The next 13 T cell receptor beta chains were all read from a single sample in a study of T cells in Graves' hyperthyroidism and ophthalmopathy. The CDR3 regions of TCR beta were amplified from RNA transcripts. TCR CDR3 underwent first-round RT-PCR with the HTBI primer set. TCRdb reprocessed the multiplex PCR reads via MiXCR and lists one record per CDR3 protein. The data hold just under 750,000 distinct CDR3 sequences, with approximately 40% observed a single time. The sequencing input was blood. Every receptor here comes from a woman aged 35 to 49 with Graves' hyperthyroidism.

Points on this clonotype: A single base separates this from a much larger clone, so it may be a read error. The chain recombines TRBV2 with TRBJ1-1; no firm D call. From germline, CDR1 is SNHLY and CDR2 FYNNEI. This CDR3 is built from 11 residues. V lost 4 bases to trimming and J lost 3 bases, with 3 bases between them. The CDR3 here is CASSVDTEAFF. CDR3 bases: TGTGCCAGCAGTGTGGACACTGAAGCTTTCTTT.

This clonotype was recorded only once. Here the CDR3 omits its conserved ending phenylalanine or tryptophan, so a read error is the likely source. The DNA is omitted, as the CDR3 cannot be located on it reliably, and the CDR3 follows TCRdb's listing. The genes are TRBV7-9 and TRBJ2-2; TRBD2, the table's D call, lacks a check against the DNA. Germline CDR1 and CDR2: SEHNR and FQNEAQ (reference sequence). The CDR3 extends over 15 residues, inclusive of both ends. The CDR3 spells CASSLIAVNTGELVL.

This clonotype occurred many times. This chain links TRBV25-1 with TRBJ2-7; D is perhaps TRBD2 (5 bases). The V gene's germline CDR1 is MGHDK and CDR2 SYGVNS. V lost 4 bases, J lost 2 bases, and 6 bases lay in between. CDR3 length: 12 residues. CDR3 coding DNA: TGTGCCAGCAGTGCCGGGGCCTACGAGCAGTACTTC. Translating gives CASSAGAYEQYF.

As regards this clonotype: A clone one base away is much larger, so this may be a read error. The chain joins TRBV4-1 to TRBJ1-6; no clear D. The CDR3 totals 13 residues. Germline CDR1 and CDR2: MGHRA and YSYEKL. The CDR3 coding sequence is TGCGCCAGCAGCCAAGTTGGTAATTCACCCCTCCAATTT. It codes for CASSQVGNSPLQF.

V usage is TRBV3-1 and J usage is TRBJ2-7, with D possibly TRBD2 on 5 matching bases. V lost 8 bases to trimming and J lost 3 bases, with 17 bases between them. The CDR3 consists of 14 residues. Germline CDR1 LGHDT, CDR2 YNNKEL (reference sequence). Here the CDR3 reads CASGRGSGRYEQYF. Written as DNA, the CDR3 is TGTGCCAGCGGTCGGGGAAGCGGACGCTACGAGCAGTACTTC.

A note on this clonotype: It may be a read error: a sequence one base away is much more abundant. The chain couples TRBV7-9 to TRBJ1-4, with D unclear. The CDR3 contains 13 residues. Germline lookup yields CDR1 SEHNR and CDR2 FQNEAQ (reference sequence). Here the CDR3 DNA reads TGTGCCAGCACCCGGTCACCAACAGAAAGACTGTTTTTT. Its protein is CASTRSPTERLFF. Variable domain in full (rest from reference TRBV7-9 and TRBJ1-4): DTGVSQNPRHKITKRGQNVTFRCDPISEHNRLYWYRQTLGQGPEFLTYFQNEAQLEKSRLLSDRFSAERPKGSFSTLEIQRTEQGDSAMYLCASTRSPTERLFFGSGTQLSVL.

This clonotype was picked up a small number of times. The chain uses TRBV4-1 and TRBJ1-4, with D unresolved. The length of the CDR3 is 16 residues. CDR1 and CDR2 from the germline V gene are MGHRA and YSYEKL. V lost 0 bases, J lost 7 bases, and 15 bases lay in between. The CDR3 region has the DNA TGCGCCAGCAGCCAAGATAGGGCGCCCTTGGGTGAAAAACTGTTTTTT. Translating gives CASSQDRAPLGEKLFF.

V gene TRBV7-2 combines with J gene TRBJ2-5; D may correspond to TRBD1 or TRBD2 (5 bases each). Germline V gene lookup returns CDR1 SGHTA and CDR2 FQGNSA. There are 10 residues in the CDR3. CDR3 in amino acids: CAMRGETQYF. The CDR3 nucleotides are TGTGCTATGAGGGGTGAGACCCAGTACTTC. The whole variable domain, remainder taken from reference TRBV7-2 and TRBJ2-5, is GAGVSQSPSNKVTEKGKDVELRCDPISGHTALYWYRQSLGQGLEFLIYFQGNSAPDKSGLPSDRFSAERTGGSVSTLTIQRTQQEDSAVYLCAMRGETQYFGPGTRLLVL.

This clonotype has a count of ten or more. The chain joins TRBV6-5 to TRBJ1-2, with 8 bases lining up with TRBD1. This CDR3 has 15 residues. Germline V gene lookup returns CDR1 MNHEY and CDR2 SVGAGI. The ends lost 2 bases at V and 8 bases at J; junction bases unmatched: 10. The CDR3 DNA is TGTGCCAGCAGTTACGGGACAGGTTCAGTGTGGGGCTACACCTTC. Encoded protein: CASSYGTGSVWGYTF.

This clonotype was picked up many times. The genes are TRBV6-5 and TRBJ1-2; D not resolved. Trimming took off 2 bases at V and 2 bases at J, with 6 bases between the two ends. This CDR3 is built from 13 residues. CDR1 is MNHEY, CDR2 SVGAGI, per germline. For the CDR3, the DNA is TGTGCCAGCAGTTACGGTCCGAACTATGGCTACACCTTC. Protein: CASSYGPNYGYTF.

The gene calls are TRBV15 and TRBJ2-3, with 10 bases that match TRBD2. The CDR3 runs to 17 residues. After removal of 0 bases from V and 6 bases from J, the junction contained 9 bases not matched to a gene. Germline V gene lookup returns CDR1 LNHNV and CDR2 YYDKDF (reference sequence). The CDR3 sequence is CATSRDSGGCHEDTQYF. The CDR3 bases are TGTGCCACCAGCAGAGATAGCGGGGGGTGCCACGAGGATACGCAGTATTTT.

The chain uses TRBV7-2 and TRBJ1-1; no reliable D call. Germline lookup yields CDR1 SGHTA and CDR2 FQGNSA. The CDR3 sequence is 15 residues long. V gave up 0 bases and J gave up 0 bases, with 8 bases separating them. The CDR3 here is CASSLATGVNTEAFF. In nucleotides, the CDR3 is TGTGCCAGCAGCTTAGCGACGGGAGTGAACACTGAAGCTTTCTTT. The entire variable domain, with the rest obtained from reference TRBV7-2 and TRBJ1-1, is as follows: GAGVSQSPSNKVTEKGKDVELRCDPISGHTALYWYRQSLGQGLEFLIYFQGNSAPDKSGLPSDRFSAERTGGSVSTLTIQRTQQEDSAVYLCASSLATGVNTEAFFGQGTRLTVV.

This clonotype has a count of ten or more. This chain connects TRBV5-5 to TRBJ2-2; D unresolved. CDR3 length equals 13 residues. Trimming removed 2 bases from V and 5 bases from J, with 7 bases in between. Looked up from germline, CDR1 is SGHKS and CDR2 is YYEKEE (reference sequence). The CDR3 DNA reads as TGTGCCAGCAGCTTTTATCGGACCGGGGAGCTGTTTTTT. Amino acid sequence: CASSFYRTGELFF.